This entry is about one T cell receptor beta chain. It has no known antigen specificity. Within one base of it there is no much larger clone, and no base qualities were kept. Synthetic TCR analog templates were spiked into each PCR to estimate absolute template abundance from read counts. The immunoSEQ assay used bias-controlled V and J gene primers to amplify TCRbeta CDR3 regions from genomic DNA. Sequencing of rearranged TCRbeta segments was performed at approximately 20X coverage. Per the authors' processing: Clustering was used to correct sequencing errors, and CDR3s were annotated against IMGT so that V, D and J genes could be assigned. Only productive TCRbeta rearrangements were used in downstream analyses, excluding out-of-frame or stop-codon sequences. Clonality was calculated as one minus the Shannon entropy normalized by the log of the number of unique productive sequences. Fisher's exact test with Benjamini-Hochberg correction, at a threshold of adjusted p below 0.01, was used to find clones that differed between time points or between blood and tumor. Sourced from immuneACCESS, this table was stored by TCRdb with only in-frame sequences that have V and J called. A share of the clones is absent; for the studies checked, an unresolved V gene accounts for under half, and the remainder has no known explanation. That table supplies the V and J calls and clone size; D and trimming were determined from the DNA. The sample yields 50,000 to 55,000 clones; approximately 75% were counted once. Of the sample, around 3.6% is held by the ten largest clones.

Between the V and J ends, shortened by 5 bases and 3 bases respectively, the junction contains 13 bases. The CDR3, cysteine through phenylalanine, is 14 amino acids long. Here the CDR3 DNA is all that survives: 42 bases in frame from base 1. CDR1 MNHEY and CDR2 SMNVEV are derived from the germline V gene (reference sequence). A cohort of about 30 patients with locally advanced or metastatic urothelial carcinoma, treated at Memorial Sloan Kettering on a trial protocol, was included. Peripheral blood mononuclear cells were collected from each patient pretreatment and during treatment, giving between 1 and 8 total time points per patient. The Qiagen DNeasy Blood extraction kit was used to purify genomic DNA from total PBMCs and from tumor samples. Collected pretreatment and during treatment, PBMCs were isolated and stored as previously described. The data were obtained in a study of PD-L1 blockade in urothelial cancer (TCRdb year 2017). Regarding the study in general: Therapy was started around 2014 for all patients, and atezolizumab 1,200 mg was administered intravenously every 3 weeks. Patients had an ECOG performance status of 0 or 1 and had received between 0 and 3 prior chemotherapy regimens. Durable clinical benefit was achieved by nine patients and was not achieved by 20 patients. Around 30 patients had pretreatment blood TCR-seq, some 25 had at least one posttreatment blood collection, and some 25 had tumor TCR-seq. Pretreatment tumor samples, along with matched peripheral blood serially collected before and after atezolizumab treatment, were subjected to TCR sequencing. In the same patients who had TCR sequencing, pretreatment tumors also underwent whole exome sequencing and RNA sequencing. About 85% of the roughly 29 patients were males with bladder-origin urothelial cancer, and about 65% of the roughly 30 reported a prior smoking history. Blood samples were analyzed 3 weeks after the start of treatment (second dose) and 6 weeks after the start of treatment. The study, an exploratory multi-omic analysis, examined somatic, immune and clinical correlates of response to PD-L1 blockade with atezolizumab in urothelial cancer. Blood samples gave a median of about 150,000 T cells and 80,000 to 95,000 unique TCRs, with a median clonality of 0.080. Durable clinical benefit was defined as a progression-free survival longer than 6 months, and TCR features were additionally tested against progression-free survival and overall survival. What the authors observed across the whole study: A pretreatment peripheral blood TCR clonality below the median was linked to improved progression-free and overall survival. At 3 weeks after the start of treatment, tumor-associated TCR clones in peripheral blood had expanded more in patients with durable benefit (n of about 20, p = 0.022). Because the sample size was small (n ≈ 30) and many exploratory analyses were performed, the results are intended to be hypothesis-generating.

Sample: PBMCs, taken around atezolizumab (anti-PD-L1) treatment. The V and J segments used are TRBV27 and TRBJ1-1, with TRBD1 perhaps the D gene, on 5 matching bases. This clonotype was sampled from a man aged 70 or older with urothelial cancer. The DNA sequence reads TGTGCCAGCAGTCCAAGGGGCGCGGACACTGAAGCTTTCTTT. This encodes CASSPRGADTEAFF.